The next 7 T cell receptor beta chains were all read from a single sample in a study of cytomegalovirus exposure and HLA in healthy donors. Profiling relied on immunoSEQ multiplex PCR, and the TCRdb table lists in-frame clones only, not all of them. The data show about 120,000 clones, with 88% seen just once and about 6% held by the top ten. The sample consisted of PBMCs. These receptor sequences come from a woman aged 18-30 years in good health and CMV-seropositive.

The CDR3 loop reads CATSRGQGSYEQYF. CDR3 coding DNA: TGTGCCACCAGCAGAGGTCAGGGATCCTACGAGCAGTACTTC. This chain connects TRBV15 to TRBJ2-7, with D maybe TRBD1 (5 bases). Trimming cost V 1 base and J 1 base, with 8 bases left between them. There are 14 residues in the CDR3. Germline-derived CDR1 and CDR2 are LNHNV and YYDKDF (reference sequence).

This clone was seen a handful of times. The CDR3 DNA is TGTGCCAGCAGTCGGACTAGCGGTACAGATACGCAGTATTTT. As protein: CASSRTSGTDTQYF. The chain has TRBV6-1 and TRBJ2-3, with 10 bases that match TRBD2. J lost 3 bases, V lost 5 bases, and 2 bases had no gene match. CDR1 and CDR2 (germline): MNHNS, SASEGT. This CDR3 has 14 residues.

In regard to this clone: A read error may produce the germline difference seen at one junction end. The J gene is TRBJ1-2, the V gene TRBV15; TRBD1 aligns across 10 bases. The CDR3 has 18 residues. Germline CDR1 LNHNV, CDR2 YYDKDF (reference sequence). CDR3 nucleotides: TGTGCCACCAGCGGAGATTCGGGACAGGGGAGAGCGGACTATGGCTACACCTTC. It encodes CATSGDSGQGRADYGYTF.

This clone was counted a single time. The chain employs TRBV2 and TRBJ1-4; 10 nucleotides match TRBD1. Germline V lookup: CDR1 SNHLY, CDR2 FYNNEI. The CDR3 has 16 residues. Germline trimming cut 6 bases from V and 0 bases from J; bases unmatched to any gene: 4. CDR3 sequence (DNA): TGTGCCAGCAGACCCGGACAGGGGGCAACTAATGAAAAACTGTTTTTT. The encoded protein is CASRPGQGATNEKLFF.

In DNA form, the CDR3 reads TGTGCCAGCAGCCCCGGGAGGTCTGGGGGGACTACGGACGAGCAGTACTTC. It encodes CASSPGRSGGTTDEQYF. The chain is built from TRBV5-4 and TRBJ2-7, with TRBD2 matching 7 bases. Germline trimming cut 4 bases from V and 5 bases from J; bases unmatched to any gene: 18. From germline, CDR1 is SGHNT and CDR2 YYREEE (reference sequence). The length of the CDR3 is 17 residues.

This clone was found once. The chain has TRBV19 and TRBJ1-1; possibly TRBD1 for D (5 bases). This CDR3 spans 16 amino acids. Germline V lookup: CDR1 LNHDA, CDR2 SQIVND (reference sequence). V lost 6 bases and J 1 base, leaving 18 bases between the germline ends. CDR3 region: CASRPIGGEQNTEAFF. CDR3 bases: TGTGCCAGTAGACCGATCGGGGGGGAACAGAACACTGAAGCTTTCTTT.

The gene calls are TRBV29-1 and TRBJ2-1, with TRBD1 matching 11 bases. Germline lookup yields CDR1 SQVTM and CDR2 ANQGSEA. This CDR3 has 13 residues. The V and J ends lost 6 bases and 6 bases, in that order; junction bases with no gene match: 4. The CDR3 sequence is CSVAGTGGNEQFF. The CDR3 DNA reads TGCAGCGTCGCGGGGACAGGGGGCAATGAGCAGTTCTTC.